A selection of T cell receptor beta chains follows, all from one sample in a study of blood T cell repertoires in COVID-19. Measured with immunoSEQ multiplex PCR; TCRdb has only the in-frame clones, and not every one. The table includes roughly 500,000 clones, 80% to 90% detected once. The specimen sequenced was peripheral blood. The receptors were sampled from a man in his late teens or twenties with COVID-19, enrolled during active disease. The CDR3 runs from the conserved cysteine through the conserved F or W. D genes are given only for firm matches. The size field is filled for only some rows; it gives once, few, many or a size class.

.	TRBV10-3	.	TRBJ1-1	TGTGCCATCAGTTGGACAGTCGAAGCTTTCTTT	CAISWTVEAFF
TRBD1	TRBV10-3	.	TRBJ2-7	TGTGCCATCAGGGGACAGGTGACCTACGAGCAGTACTTC	CAIRGQVTYEQYF
TRBD1	TRBV11-3	.	TRBJ2-7	TGTGCCAGCAGTCAAGTGGGACAGGGGTCCTACGAGCAGTACTTC	CASSQVGQGSYEQYF
.	TRBV2	.	TRBJ1-6	TGTGCCAGCACCAGGAATTCACCCCTCCACTTT	CASTRNSPLHF
TRBD1	TRBV5-5	.	TRBJ1-6	TGTGCCAGCAGCTTGGGGGGACAGGGATCTAGTTCCTATAATTCACCCCTCCACTTT	CASSLGGQGSSSYNSPLHF
.	TRBV9	once	TRBJ2-5	TGTGCCAGTACCTTGGGGCTTGAGACCCAGTACTTC	CASTLGLETQYF
.	TRBV6-1	.	TRBJ2-7	TGTGCCAGCAGTGACCACGGGACGGGACACTACGAGCAGTACTTC	CASSDHGTGHYEQYF
TRBD1	TRBV15	.	TRBJ2-5	TGTGCCACCAGCAGGGCAGGGGGAATAGGGACCCAGTACTTC	CATSRAGGIGTQYF
.	TRBV7-2	.	TRBJ1-1	TGTGCCAGCAGCTTAGCGCGGGCGAACACTGAAGCTTTCTTT	CASSLARANTEAFF
.	TRBV7-8	.	TRBJ2-7	TGTGCCAGCAGCTTAATACCGGGAGACACTCGCTTCTACGAGCAGTACTTC	CASSLIPGDTRFYEQYF
TRBD2	TRBV19	.	TRBJ2-3	TGTGCCAGTAGTATCGGTGGTAGCGGGGGGACGACAGATACGCAGTATTTT	CASSIGGSGGTTDTQYF
TRBD2	TRBV11-2	.	TRBJ2-1	TGTGCCAGCAGCTTGCCTAGCGGGGGGGCCGTGAACTACAATGAGCAGTTCTTC	CASSLPSGGAVNYNEQFF
.	TRBV25-1	.	TRBJ2-5	TGTGCCAGCAGCGAAAATGGGGTCCGGGACACGGGGGGAGAGACCCAGTACTTC	CASSENGVRDTGGETQYF